These T cell receptor beta chains were read from a single sample in a study of OX40 agonist ivuxolimab in advanced cancers. Only in-frame clones appear in the TCRdb table, and some are missing; sequencing was by immunoSEQ multiplex PCR. The sample comprises some 58,000 clones, about 90% of which are singletons, and roughly 15% rests with the top ten. The specimen comprised CD4+ or CD8+ T cells sorted from blood, sampled in a trial of the OX40 agonist ivuxolimab. Source of these receptors: an adult with an advanced solid tumor such as melanoma, head and neck, liver or kidney cancer. Both conserved end residues are part of each CDR3. A D gene is named only where the DNA matches it firmly. Expanded clones are given a class, and other clones once, few, many or no size at all.

j_call,d_call,v_call,clone_size,cdr3_nt,cdr3_aa
TRBJ2-1,TRBD2,TRBV27,.,TGTGCCAGCAGTTTCTCCGGCGGGAGCTCCTACAATGAGCAGTTCTTC,CASSFSGGSSYNEQFF
TRBJ1-6,TRBD1,TRBV4-1,.,TGCGCCAGCAGCCGGGACAGGGCGAACTCACCCCTCCACTTT,CASSRDRANSPLHF
TRBJ1-4,TRBD1,TRBV7-3,.,TGTGCCAGCCACAGGGGTCCCCTGGGCCAAGTTAATGAAAAACTGTTTTTT,CASHRGPLGQVNEKLFF
TRBJ1-1,.,TRBV19,.,TGTGCCAGTAGTCCTACAATGAACACTGAAGCTTTCTTT,CASSPTMNTEAFF
TRBJ1-4,.,TRBV5-1,.,TGCGCCAGCAGCTTGGACGCCCAGGCAGCTAATGAAAAACTGTTTTTT,CASSLDAQAANEKLFF
TRBJ2-5,TRBD1,TRBV29-1,.,TGCAGCGTTGAGAACAGGGGGCTTCAAGAGACCCAGTACTTC,CSVENRGLQETQYF
TRBJ1-5,.,TRBV27,.,TGTGCCAGCAGTCCGACAAACAATCAGCCCCAGCATTTT,CASSPTNNQPQHF
TRBJ2-1,.,TRBV28,.,TGTGCCAGCAGTTTTCTCCATGAGCAGTTCTTC,CASSFLHEQFF
TRBJ2-7,.,TRBV6-1,.,TGTGCCAGCAGTGGGTACGAGCAGTACTTC,CASSGYEQYF
TRBJ2-2,TRBD1,TRBV11-2,.,TGTGCCAGCAGCTTAGAGACAGGGGCTAACGGGGAGCTGTTTTTT,CASSLETGANGELFF
TRBJ2-7,.,TRBV6-1,once,TGTGCCAGCAGTGAAGGTCTAGGCGGACCCTCCTACGAGCAGTACTTC,CASSEGLGGPSYEQYF
TRBJ2-1,TRBD2,TRBV7-9,.,TGTGCCAGCACCCCAGGAGCGGGGCGTAGCTCCTACAATGAGCAGTTCTTC,CASTPGAGRSSYNEQFF
TRBJ2-1,.,TRBV10-3,.,TGTGCCATCGCTGGCGGGGGCAGCTCCTACAATGAGCAGTTCTTC,CAIAGGGSSYNEQFF
TRBJ1-1,.,TRBV5-1,.,TGCGCCAGCAGCTTGGGGCCCAACACTGAAGCTTTCTTT,CASSLGPNTEAFF
TRBJ1-1,.,TRBV27,once,TGTGCCAGCAGTTCGATTGGTAGTTACACTGAAGCTTTCTTT,CASSSIGSYTEAFF
TRBJ1-1,TRBD1,TRBV2,.,TGTGCCAGCATTACGGACAGGGTGGGGACTGAAGCTTTCTTT,CASITDRVGTEAFF
TRBJ2-7,.,TRBV27,.,TGTGCCAGCAGTTTCAGGGTGAGGAACGAGCAGTACTTC,CASSFRVRNEQYF
TRBJ2-5,.,TRBV7-9,.,TGTGCCAGCAGCTTAGGGTCCAGAAACACTCAAGAGACCCAGTACTTC,CASSLGSRNTQETQYF
TRBJ2-5,.,TRBV5-1,.,TGCGCCAGCAGCACGGGGACGGACCAAGAGACCCAGTACTTC,CASSTGTDQETQYF
TRBJ2-7,.,TRBV5-1,.,TGCGCCAGCAGCTTGTTGTCGGGAGTTTCCTACGAGCAGTACTTC,CASSLLSGVSYEQYF
TRBJ2-3,.,TRBV15,.,TGTGCCACCAGCAGAGGGGGCTCCGGCACAGATACGCAGTATTTT,CATSRGGSGTDTQYF
TRBJ2-7,TRBD2,TRBV11-2,.,TGTGCCAGCAGCTTACCCATTGGGCCGGGACTAGCGGGAAACGAGCAGTACTTC,CASSLPIGPGLAGNEQYF
TRBJ2-5,TRBD1,TRBV9,.,TGTGCCAGCAGCGTAGGTCGGACAGGGAGTTTAGAGACCCAGTACTTC,CASSVGRTGSLETQYF